These 2 T cell receptor beta chains were sequenced from one sample in a study of regulatory T cells in long-lasting Graves disease. Arm-PCR of CDR3 regions and iRepertoire HTBI primers were the basis on which TCR beta libraries were built. TCRdb ran MiXCR on the multiplex PCR reads and lists one entry per CDR3 protein. In the table there are about 450,000 distinct CDR3 sequences, about 15% of which are singletons. Indicated time point: newly diagnosed GD, antithyroid drugs for less than 3 months. PBMC RNA served as the TCR library source. This sample was shared with a second study, whose subject was T cells in Graves' hyperthyroidism and ophthalmopathy.

This specimen was peripheral blood mononuclear cells (PBMCs), taken at new diagnosis, from a patient treated with antithyroid drugs. The source of these receptors is a woman aged 50 to 65 with Graves disease.

Concerning this clonotype: This could be a read error, since a much larger clone is one nucleotide away. The chain uses TRBV3-1 and TRBJ1-1; D is ambiguous. The CDR3 length is 14 residues. Germline V gene data show CDR1 as LGHDT and CDR2 as YNNKEL (reference sequence). Trimming pared 1 base from V and 4 bases from J, leaving 10 bases between. The CDR3 sequence: CASSQAWSRTEAFF. The CDR3 DNA is TGTGCCAGCAGCCAAGCATGGAGCCGCACTGAAGCTTTCTTT.

This clonotype was found a few times. This chain joins TRBV6-1 and TRBJ2-3; no clear D. Germline-derived CDR1 and CDR2 are MNHNS and SASEGT. The CDR3 has 15 residues. V dropped 7 bases and J dropped 0 bases, with 14 bases sitting between them. The CDR3 region has the DNA TGTGCCAGCACGGATGCGAGATCTAGCACAGATACGCAGTATTTT. Amino acid sequence: CASTDARSSTDTQYF.